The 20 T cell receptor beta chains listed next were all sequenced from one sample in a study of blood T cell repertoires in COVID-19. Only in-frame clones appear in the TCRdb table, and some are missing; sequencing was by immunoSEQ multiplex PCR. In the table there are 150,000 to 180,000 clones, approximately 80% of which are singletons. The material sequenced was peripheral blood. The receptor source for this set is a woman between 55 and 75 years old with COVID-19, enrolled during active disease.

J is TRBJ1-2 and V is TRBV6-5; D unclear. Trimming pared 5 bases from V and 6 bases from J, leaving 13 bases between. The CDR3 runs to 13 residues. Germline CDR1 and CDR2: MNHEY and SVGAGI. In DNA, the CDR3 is TGTGCCAGCAGTCCGGCGGGCGATAATGGCTACACCTTC. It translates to CASSPAGDNGYTF.

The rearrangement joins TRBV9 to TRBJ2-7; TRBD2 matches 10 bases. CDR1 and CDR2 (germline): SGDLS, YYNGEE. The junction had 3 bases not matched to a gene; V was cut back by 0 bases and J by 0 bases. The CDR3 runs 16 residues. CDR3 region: CASSVETSGPSYEQYF. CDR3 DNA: TGTGCCAGCAGCGTAGAGACTAGCGGGCCCTCCTACGAGCAGTACTTC.

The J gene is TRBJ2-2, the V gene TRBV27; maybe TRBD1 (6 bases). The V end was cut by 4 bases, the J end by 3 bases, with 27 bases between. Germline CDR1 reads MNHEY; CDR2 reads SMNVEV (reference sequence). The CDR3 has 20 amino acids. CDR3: CASSSRDYPTDRRYTGELFF. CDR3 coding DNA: TGTGCCAGCAGTTCCCGAGACTACCCGACCGACAGGAGGTACACCGGGGAGCTGTTTTTT.

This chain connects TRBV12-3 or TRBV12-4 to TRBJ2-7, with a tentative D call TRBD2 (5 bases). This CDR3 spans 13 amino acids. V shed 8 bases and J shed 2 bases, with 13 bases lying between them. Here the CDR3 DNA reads TGTGCCAGCCGCCGCGACTACCCCTACGAGCAGTACTTC. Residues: CASRRDYPYEQYF.

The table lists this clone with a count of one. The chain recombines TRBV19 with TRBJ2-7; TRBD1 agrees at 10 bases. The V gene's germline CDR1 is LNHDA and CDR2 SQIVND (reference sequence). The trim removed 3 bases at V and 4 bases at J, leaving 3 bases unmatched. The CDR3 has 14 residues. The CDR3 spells CASSMRQGAYEQYF. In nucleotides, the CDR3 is TGTGCCAGTAGTATGAGACAGGGGGCATACGAGCAGTACTTC.

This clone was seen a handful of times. CDR3 in amino acids: CASSEAAGGQETQYF. For the CDR3, the DNA is TGTGCCAGCAGTGAGGCGGCGGGGGGCCAAGAGACCCAGTACTTC. The chain joins TRBV6-1 to TRBJ2-5; 8 nucleotides agree with TRBD2. V dropped 3 bases and J dropped 1; count of bases not matched to a gene: 4. This CDR3 has 15 residues. Per the germline V gene, CDR1 is MNHNS and CDR2 is SASEGT.

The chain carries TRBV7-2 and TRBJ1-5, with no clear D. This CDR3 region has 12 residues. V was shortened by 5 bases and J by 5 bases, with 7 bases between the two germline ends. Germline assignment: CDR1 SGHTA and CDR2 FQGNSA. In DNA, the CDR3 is TGTGCCAGCAGCCCAGATTATCAGCCCCAGCATTTT. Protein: CASSPDYQPQHF.

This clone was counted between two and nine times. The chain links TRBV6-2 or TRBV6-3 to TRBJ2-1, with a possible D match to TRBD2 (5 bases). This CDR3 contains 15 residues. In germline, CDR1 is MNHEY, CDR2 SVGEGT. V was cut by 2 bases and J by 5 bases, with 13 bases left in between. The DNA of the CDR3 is TGTGCCAGCAGTTACCGAGGGCCCGGGAACAATGAGCAGTTCTTC. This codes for CASSYRGPGNNEQFF.

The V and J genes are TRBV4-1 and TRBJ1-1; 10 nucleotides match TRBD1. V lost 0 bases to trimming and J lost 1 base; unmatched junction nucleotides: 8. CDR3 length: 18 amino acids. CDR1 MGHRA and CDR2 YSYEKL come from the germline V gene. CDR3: CASSQDRDRGFSNTEAFF. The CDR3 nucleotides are TGCGCCAGCAGCCAAGACCGGGACAGGGGATTTTCGAACACTGAAGCTTTCTTT.

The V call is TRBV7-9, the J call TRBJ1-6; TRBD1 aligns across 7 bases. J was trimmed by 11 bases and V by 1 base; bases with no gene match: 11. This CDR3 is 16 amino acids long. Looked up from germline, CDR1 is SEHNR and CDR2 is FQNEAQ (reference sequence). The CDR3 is CASSLGTGVSAPPLHF. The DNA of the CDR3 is TGTGCCAGCAGCTTAGGAACAGGGGTATCCGCGCCACCCCTCCACTTT.

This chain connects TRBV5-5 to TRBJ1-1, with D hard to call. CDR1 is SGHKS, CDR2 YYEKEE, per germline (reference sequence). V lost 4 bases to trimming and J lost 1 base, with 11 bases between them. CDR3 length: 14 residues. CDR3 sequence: CASSQVVENTEAFF. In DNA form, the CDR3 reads TGTGCCAGCAGCCAGGTTGTGGAGAACACTGAAGCTTTCTTT.

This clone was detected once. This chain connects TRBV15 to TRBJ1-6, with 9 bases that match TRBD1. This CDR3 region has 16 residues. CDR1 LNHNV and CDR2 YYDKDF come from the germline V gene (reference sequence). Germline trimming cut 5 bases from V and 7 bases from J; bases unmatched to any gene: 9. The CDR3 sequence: CATSPHDRGGNSPLHF. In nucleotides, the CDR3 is TGTGCCACCAGCCCCCATGACAGGGGGGGAAATTCACCCCTCCACTTT.

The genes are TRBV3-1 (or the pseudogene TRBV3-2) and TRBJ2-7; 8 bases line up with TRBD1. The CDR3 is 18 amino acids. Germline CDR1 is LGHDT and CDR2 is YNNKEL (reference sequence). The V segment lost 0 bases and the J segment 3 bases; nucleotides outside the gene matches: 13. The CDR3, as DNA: TGTGCCAGCAGCCAAGATAGCGGCAGGGGGCTTTTGTTCTACGAGCAGTACTTC. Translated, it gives CASSQDSGRGLLFYEQYF.

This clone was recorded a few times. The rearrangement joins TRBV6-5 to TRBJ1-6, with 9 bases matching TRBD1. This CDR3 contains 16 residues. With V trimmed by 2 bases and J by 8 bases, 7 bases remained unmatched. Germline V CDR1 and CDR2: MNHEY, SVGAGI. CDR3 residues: CASSYGTGGQDSPLHF. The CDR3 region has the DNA TGTGCCAGCAGTTACGGTACAGGGGGCCAAGATTCACCCCTCCACTTT.

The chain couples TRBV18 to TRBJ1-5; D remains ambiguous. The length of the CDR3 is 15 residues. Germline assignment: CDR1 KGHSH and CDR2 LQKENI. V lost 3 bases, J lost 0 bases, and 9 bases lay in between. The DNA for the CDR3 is TGTGCCAGCTCACCCGGACTGCATAGCAATCAGCCCCAGCATTTT. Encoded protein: CASSPGLHSNQPQHF.

Written as DNA, the CDR3 is TGTGCTAGTGGTTTGGTACGGTATAGTGGAAACACCATATATTTT. Translating gives CASGLVRYSGNTIYF. The rearrangement joins TRBV12-5 to TRBJ1-3, with no clear D. This CDR3 comprises 15 residues. Germline V CDR1 and CDR2: LGHNT, FRNRAP. The germline V and J ends were trimmed by 0 bases and 3 bases, with 9 bases remaining between them.

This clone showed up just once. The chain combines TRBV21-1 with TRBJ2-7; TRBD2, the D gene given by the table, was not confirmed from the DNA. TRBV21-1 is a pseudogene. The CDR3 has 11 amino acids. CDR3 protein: CASDGNPEQYV. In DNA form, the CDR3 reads TGTGCCAGTGACGGGAACCCTGAGCAGTACGTC.

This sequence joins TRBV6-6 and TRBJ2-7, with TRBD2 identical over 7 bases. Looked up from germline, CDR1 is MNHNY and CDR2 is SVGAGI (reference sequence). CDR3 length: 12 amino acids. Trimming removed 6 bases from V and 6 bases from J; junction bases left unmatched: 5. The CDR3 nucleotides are TGTGCCAGCAGCTCTAGCGGCGGCGAGCAGTACGTC. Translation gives CASSSSGGEQYV.

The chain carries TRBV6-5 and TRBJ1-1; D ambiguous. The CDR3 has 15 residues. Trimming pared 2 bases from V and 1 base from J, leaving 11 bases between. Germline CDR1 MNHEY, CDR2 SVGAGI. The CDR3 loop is CASSYGRTGNTEAFF. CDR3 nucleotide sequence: TGTGCCAGCAGTTACGGGAGGACGGGGAACACTGAAGCTTTCTTT.

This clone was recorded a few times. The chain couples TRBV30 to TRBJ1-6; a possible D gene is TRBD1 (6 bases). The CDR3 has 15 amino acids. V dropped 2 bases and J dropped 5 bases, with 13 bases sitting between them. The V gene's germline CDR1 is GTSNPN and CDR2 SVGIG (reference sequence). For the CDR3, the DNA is TGTGCCTGGAGTAGAGGAAGGGGGAATAATTCACCCCTCCACTTT. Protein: CAWSRGRGNNSPLHF.